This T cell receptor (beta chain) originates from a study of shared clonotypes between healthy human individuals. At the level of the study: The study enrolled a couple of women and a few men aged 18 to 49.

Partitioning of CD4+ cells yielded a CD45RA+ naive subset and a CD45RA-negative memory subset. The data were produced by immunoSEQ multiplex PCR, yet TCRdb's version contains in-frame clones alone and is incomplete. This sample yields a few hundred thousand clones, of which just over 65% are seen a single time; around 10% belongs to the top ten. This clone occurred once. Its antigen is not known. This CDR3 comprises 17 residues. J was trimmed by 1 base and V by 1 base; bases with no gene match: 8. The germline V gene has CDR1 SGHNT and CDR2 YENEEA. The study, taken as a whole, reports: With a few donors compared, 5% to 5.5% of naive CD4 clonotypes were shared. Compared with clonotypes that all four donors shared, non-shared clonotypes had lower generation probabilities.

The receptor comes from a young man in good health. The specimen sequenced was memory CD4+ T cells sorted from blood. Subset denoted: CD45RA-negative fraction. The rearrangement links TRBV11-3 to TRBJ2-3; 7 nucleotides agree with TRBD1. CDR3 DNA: TGTGCCAGCAGCTTAGGAAGGGACAGCCAAGGCACAGATACGCAGTATTTT. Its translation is CASSLGRDSQGTDTQYF.